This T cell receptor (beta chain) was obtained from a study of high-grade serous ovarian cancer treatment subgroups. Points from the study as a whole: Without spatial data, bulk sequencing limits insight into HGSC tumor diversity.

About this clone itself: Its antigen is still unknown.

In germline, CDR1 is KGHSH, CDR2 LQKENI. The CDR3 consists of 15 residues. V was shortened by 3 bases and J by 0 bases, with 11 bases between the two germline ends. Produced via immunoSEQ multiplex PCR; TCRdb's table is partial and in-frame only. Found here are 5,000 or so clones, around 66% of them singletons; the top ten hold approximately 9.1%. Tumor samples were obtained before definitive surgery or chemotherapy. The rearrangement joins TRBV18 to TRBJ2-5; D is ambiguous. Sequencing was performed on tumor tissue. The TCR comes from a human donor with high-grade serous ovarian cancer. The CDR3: CASSPILANQETQYF. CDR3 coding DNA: TGTGCCAGCTCACCTATCCTGGCAAACCAAGAGACCCAGTACTTC. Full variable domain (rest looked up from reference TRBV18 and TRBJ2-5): NAGVMQNPRHLVRRRGQEARLRCSPMKGHSHVYWYRQLPEEGLKFMVYLQKENIIDESGMPKERFSAEFPKEGPSILRIQQVVRGDSAAYFCASSPILANQETQYFGPGTRLLVL.